This T cell receptor (beta chain) was sequenced during a study of shared clonotypes between healthy human individuals. Once extracted for a subset, genomic DNA was divided evenly among several immunoSEQ plates. Approximately 200 ng DNA, 25,000 to 30,000 T cell genomes, went into each sorted-subset replicate PCR. Assay used: immunoSEQ multiplex PCR; TCRdb lists only in-frame clones, some missing. The sample contains roughly 2 million clones, approximately 94% of which appear only once. Study-wide results and limits: The study found about 4.6% of naive CD4 clonotypes shared across several donors.

The CDR3 runs 15 residues. Germline V gives CDR1 MNHNY, CDR2 SVGAGI (reference sequence). Trimming at V came to 5 bases and at J to 2 bases, leaving 2 bases not matched to a gene. HIV-negative, healthy adults without recent acute infections or vaccinations were the donors. This clone has a single count. What it recognizes is unknown. The sequencing sample was made of naive CD4+ T cells sorted from blood. Subset meaning: CD45RA+ positively selected. The sequence came from a man aged 18 to 35 in good health. The V call is TRBV6-6, the J call TRBJ2-6; 8 bases agree with TRBD2. CDR3 nucleotides: TGTGCCAGCAGTGCCGGGGGGGCTGGGGCCAACGTCCTGACTTTC. Its translation: CASSAGGAGANVLTF.